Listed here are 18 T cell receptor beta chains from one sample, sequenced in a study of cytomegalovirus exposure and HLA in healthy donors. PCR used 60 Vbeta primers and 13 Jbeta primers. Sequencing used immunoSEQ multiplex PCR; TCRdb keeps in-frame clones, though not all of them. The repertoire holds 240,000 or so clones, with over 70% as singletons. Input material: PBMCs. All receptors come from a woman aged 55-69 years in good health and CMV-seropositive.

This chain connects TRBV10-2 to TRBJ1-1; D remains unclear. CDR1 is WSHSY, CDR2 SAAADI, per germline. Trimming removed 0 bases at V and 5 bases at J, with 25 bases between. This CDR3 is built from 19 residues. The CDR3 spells CASSESTHHRTISRTEAFF. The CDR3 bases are TGCGCCAGCAGTGAGTCGACTCACCATCGAACAATCAGTAGGACTGAAGCTTTCTTT.

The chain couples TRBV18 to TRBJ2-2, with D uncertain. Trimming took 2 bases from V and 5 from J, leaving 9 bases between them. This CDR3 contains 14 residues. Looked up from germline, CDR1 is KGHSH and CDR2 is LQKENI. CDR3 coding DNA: TGTGCCAGCTCACCAACGACAAGGACCGGGGAGCTGTTTTTT. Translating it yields CASSPTTRTGELFF.

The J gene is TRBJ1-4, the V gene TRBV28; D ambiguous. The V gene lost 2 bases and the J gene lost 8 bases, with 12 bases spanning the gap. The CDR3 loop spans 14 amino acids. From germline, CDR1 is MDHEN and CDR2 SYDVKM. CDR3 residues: CASSLTGVGEKLFF. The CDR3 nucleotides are TGTGCCAGCAGTTTAACTGGTGTGGGCGAAAAACTGTTTTTT.

Here the CDR3 DNA reads TGTGCCAGCAGCGGGACAATCTACGAGCAGTACTTC. It codes for CASSGTIYEQYF. This rearrangement joins TRBV7-2 to TRBJ2-7, with a possible D match to TRBD1 (6 bases). This CDR3 is 12 amino acids long. V lost 5 bases and J lost 3, with 8 bases in between. CDR1 is SGHTA and CDR2 is FQGNSA in the germline V gene.

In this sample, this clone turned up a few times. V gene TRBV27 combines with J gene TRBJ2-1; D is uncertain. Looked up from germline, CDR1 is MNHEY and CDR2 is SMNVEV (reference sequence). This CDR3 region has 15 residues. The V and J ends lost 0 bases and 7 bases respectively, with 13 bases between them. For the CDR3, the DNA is TGTGCCAGCAGTTTATCACGAGACACGTGGAATGAGCAGTTCTTC. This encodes CASSLSRDTWNEQFF.

CDR3 in amino acids: CASSLAGTGPYEQYF. The CDR3 bases are TGTGCCAGCAGCTTAGCCGGGACAGGGCCCTACGAGCAGTACTTC. J is TRBJ2-7 and V is TRBV11-2, with 9 bases aligning to TRBD1. This CDR3 has 15 residues. J lost 2 bases, V lost 1 base, and 3 bases had no gene match. CDR1 and CDR2 from the germline V gene are SGHAT and FQNNGV.

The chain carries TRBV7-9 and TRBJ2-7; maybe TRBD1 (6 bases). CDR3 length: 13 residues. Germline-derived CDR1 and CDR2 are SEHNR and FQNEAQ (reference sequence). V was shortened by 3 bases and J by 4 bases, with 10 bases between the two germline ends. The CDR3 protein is CASSFRQGYEQYF. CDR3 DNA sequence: TGTGCCAGCAGCTTCCGGCAGGGGTACGAGCAGTACTTC.

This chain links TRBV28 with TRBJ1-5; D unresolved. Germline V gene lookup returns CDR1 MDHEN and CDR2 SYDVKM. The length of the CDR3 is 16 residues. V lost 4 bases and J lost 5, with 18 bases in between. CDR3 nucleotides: TGTGCCAGCAGTTCCCTGGGAGCCGAATCGGATCAGCCCCAGCATTTT. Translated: CASSSLGAESDQPQHF.

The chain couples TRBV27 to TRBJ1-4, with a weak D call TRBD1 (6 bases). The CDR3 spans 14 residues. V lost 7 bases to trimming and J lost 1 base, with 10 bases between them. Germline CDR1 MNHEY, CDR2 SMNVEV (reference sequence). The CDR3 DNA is TGTGCCAGCAAGGGGGTCCTAACTAATGAAAAACTGTTTTTT. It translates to CASKGVLTNEKLFF.

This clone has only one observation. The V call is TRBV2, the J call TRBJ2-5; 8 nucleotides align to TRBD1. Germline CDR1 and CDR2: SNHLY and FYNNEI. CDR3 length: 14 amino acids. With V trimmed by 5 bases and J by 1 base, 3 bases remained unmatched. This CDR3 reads CASSPDRAQETQYF. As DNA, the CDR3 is TGTGCCAGCAGTCCGGACAGGGCCCAAGAGACCCAGTACTTC.

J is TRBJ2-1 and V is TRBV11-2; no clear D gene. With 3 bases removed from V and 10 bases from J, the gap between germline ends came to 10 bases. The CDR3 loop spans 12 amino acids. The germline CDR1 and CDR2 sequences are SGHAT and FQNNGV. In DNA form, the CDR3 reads TGTGCCAGCAGCTTTTCCGAGTCCGAGCAGTTCTTC. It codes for CASSFSESEQFF.

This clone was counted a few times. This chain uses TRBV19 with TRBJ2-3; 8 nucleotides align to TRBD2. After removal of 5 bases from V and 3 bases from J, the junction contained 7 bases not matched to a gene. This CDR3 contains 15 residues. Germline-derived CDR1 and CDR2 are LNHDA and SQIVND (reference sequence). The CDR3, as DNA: TGTGCCAGTAGTTGGAGTAGCGGGAAGACAGATACGCAGTATTTT. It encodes CASSWSSGKTDTQYF.

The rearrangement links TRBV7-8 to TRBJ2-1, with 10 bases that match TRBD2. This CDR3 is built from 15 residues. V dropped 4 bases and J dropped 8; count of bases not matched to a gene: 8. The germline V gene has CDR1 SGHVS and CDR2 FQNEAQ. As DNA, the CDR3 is TGTGCCAGCAGCTCCCGGGCTAGCGGGAGAGATGAGCAGTTCTTC. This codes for CASSSRASGRDEQFF.

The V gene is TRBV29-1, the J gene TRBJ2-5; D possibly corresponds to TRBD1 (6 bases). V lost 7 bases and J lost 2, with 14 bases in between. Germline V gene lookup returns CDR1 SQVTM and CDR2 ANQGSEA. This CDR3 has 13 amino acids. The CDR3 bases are TGCAGCGCGCAGTTGGGGGCACAAGAGACCCAGTACTTC. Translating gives CSAQLGAQETQYF.

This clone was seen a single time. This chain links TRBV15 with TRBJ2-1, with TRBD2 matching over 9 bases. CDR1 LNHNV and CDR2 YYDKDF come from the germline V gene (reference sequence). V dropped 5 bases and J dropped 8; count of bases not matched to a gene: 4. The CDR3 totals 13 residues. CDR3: CATSPAGGHEQFF. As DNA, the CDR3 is TGTGCCACCAGCCCAGCGGGAGGCCATGAGCAGTTCTTC.

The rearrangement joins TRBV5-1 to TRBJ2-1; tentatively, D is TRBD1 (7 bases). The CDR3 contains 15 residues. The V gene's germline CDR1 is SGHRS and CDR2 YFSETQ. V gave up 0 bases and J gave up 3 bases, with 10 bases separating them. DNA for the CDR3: TGCGCCAGCAGCTTGGTGCGGGACAGCTACAATGAGCAGTTCTTC. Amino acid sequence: CASSLVRDSYNEQFF.

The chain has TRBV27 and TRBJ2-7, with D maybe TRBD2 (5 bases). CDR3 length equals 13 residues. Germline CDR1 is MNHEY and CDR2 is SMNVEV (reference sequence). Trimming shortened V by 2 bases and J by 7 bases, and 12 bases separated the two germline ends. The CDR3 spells CASSLAGPGEQYF. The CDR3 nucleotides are TGTGCCAGCAGTTTAGCCGGGCCGGGGGAGCAGTACTTC.

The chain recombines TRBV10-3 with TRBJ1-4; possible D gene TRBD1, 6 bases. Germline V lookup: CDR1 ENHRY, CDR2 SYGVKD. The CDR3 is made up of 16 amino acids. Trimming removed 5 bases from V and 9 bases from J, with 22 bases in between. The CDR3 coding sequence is TGTGCCATCAGTCGTTACGTCGAGGGGGAGAATCAAAAACTGTTTTTT. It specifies CAISRYVEGENQKLFF.